This paragraph reports one TCR beta chain. This specimen comes from a study of CD8 T cells in Susac syndrome. RNA was extracted with the RNeasy kit, and a quantity of about 0.45 to 1 ug was reverse transcribed using random hexamers. TCRdb reanalysed the immunoSEQ multiplex PCR reads using MiXCR and keeps one entry per CDR3 protein. The data contain around 270,000 distinct CDR3 sequences, 89% of them singletons. Germline V gene data show CDR1 as LNHNV and CDR2 as YYDKDF (reference sequence). Trimming left V 6 bases short and J 14 bases short, with 8 bases between. The CDR3 has 9 amino acids. Peripheral blood CD8+ and CD4+ T cells were profiled by TCR beta sequencing. The CD8+ and CD4+ T cells were negatively isolated, with the TEMRA cells enriched by FACS.

This clonotype was sampled from a human donor with multiple sclerosis. The chain couples TRBV15 to TRBJ1-3, with D hard to call. The sequenced material came from CD8+ T cells from PBMCs. The CDR3 is CATRISLYF. CDR3 coding DNA: TGTGCCACCAGAATATCCCTATATTTT.